Included here is one T cell receptor (beta chain) sequence, with context. Its antigen is still unknown. CDR1 is SGHRS, CDR2 YFSETQ, per germline. V was pared by 5 bases and J by 1 base, with 10 bases between. This CDR3 comprises 13 residues. Regarding time point: week 11, during vaccination. Every vaccine dose comprised 300 ug of mutant IDH1 20-mer peptide plus topical imiquimod. Newly diagnosed WHO grade 3 or 4 IDH1-mutant, ATRX-lost astrocytomas were identified in the donors. This record comes from a study of a mutant IDH1 vaccine in newly diagnosed glioma. In the study overall: Vaccinations were initiated 4-6 weeks following radiotherapy alone, or were given together with temozolomide cycles. Patients got radiotherapy, temozolomide, or both beforehand, and most got both.

Here immunoSEQ multiplex PCR was the method, and the copy in TCRdb shows in-frame clones only, minus some. The sample holds about 36,000 clones, about 80% seen once. The study, taken as a whole, reports: Among patients, roughly 93% showed immune responses induced by the vaccine.

The chain couples TRBV5-1 to TRBJ2-7; no firm D call. The sequencing here drew on peripheral blood mononuclear cells (PBMCs), taken from a glioma patient whose treatment included an IDH1 peptide vaccine. This receptor was taken from a woman aged 25 to 45 with glioma. Some clones in this sample may be carry-over from other donors' samples. CDR3 DNA sequence: TGCGCCAGCAGGGAGACGGTATCCTACGAGCAGTACTTC. Its translation: CASRETVSYEQYF.